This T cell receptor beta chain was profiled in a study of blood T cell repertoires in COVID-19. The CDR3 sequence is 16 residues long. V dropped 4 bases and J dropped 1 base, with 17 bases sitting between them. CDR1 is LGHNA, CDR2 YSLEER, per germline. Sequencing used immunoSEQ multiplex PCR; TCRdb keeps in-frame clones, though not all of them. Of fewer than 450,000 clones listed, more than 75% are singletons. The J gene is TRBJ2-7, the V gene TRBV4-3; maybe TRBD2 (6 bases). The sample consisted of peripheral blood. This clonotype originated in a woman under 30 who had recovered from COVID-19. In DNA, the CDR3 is TGCGCCAGCAGCCCGAGGGACGGGAGAGTATCCTACGAGCAGTACGTC. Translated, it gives CASSPRDGRVSYEQYV.